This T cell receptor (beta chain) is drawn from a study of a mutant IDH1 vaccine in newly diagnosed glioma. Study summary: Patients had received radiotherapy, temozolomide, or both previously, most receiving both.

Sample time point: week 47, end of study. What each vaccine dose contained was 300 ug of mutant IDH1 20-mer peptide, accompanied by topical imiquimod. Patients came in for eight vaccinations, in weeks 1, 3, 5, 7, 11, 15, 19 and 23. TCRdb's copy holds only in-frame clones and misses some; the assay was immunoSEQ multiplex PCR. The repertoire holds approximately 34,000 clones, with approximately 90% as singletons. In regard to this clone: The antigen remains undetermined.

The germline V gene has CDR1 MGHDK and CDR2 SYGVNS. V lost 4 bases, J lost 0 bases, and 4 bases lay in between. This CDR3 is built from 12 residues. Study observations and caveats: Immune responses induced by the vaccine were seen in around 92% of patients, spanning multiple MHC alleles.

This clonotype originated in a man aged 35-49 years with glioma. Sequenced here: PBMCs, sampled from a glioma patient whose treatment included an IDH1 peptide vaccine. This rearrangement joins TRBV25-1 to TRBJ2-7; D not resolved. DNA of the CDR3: TGTGCCAGCAGTGTGTCCTCCTACGAGCAGTACTTC. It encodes CASSVSSYEQYF.